The sequence of this T cell receptor (beta chain) was determined in a study of cytomegalovirus exposure and HLA in healthy donors. This clone has only one observation. Its antigen is unknown. The V gene's germline CDR1 is MDHEN and CDR2 SYDVKM. V dropped 6 bases and J dropped 0 bases, with 12 bases sitting between them. This CDR3 spans 15 amino acids. Clones were read by immunoSEQ multiplex PCR, and TCRdb kept only the in-frame ones, dropping some. The sample has about 360,000 clones, 86% seen once. Study conclusions and caveats: In the 130 or so validation repertoires, a later analysis found that first-cohort TCR clusters tended to co-occur. The classifier, whose performance was assessed in both the original and validation cohorts, reportedly diagnosed cytomegalovirus status with high specificity and sensitivity.

The J gene is TRBJ1-3, the V gene TRBV28; possible D gene TRBD1, 6 bases. The sample consisted of PBMCs. The sequence was obtained from a woman younger than 30 in good health and CMV-seronegative. In DNA form, the CDR3 reads TGTGCCAGCAGCCCCGGACAGCTCTCTGGAAACACCATATATTTT. Amino acids: CASSPGQLSGNTIYF.